The present TCR beta chain was sequenced within a study of blood T cell repertoires in COVID-19. Study at large: T cells, B-cell-depleted T cells, or PBMCs supplied cDNA or gDNA.

Participant-given clinical history determined each cohort assignment. Recovery meant two consecutive negative NP/OP PCR tests, professional clearance, or resolved symptoms. The V end was cut by 6 bases, the J end by 3 bases, with 3 bases between. This CDR3 contains 11 residues. Looked up from germline, CDR1 is LGHNT and CDR2 is FRNRAP. In the source study's methods: Nucleated cell counts were estimated from reference gene primer amplification. TCRdb's table, derived via immunoSEQ multiplex PCR, lists solely in-frame clones and lacks some. The DNA gave D and trimming, while V, J and clone size come from that table. The sample records 130,000 to 150,000 clones, over 80% being singletons.

The specimen was PBMCs or T cells enriched from blood (not recorded which). The source is a man between 60 and 75 years old who had recovered from COVID-19. The gene calls are TRBV12-5 and TRBJ1-3; D remains unclear. CDR3 in amino acids: CASGNGNTIYF. The CDR3 nucleotides read TGTGCTAGTGGCAATGGAAACACCATATATTTT.